These 3 T cell receptor beta chains were sequenced from one sample in a study of control samples from healthy donors and cancer patients. Sequencing was performed with immunoSEQ multiplex PCR; in TCRdb, only in-frame clones are kept and a portion is missing. The data show approximately 170,000 clones, around nine tenths seen once. The specimen sequenced was blood. Receptors were obtained from a young man in good health.

The chain recombines TRBV5-1 with TRBJ2-7; D possibly corresponds to TRBD1 (5 bases). CDR1 and CDR2 (germline): SGHRS, YFSETQ. The CDR3 runs to 14 residues. V was cut by 4 bases and J by 3 bases, with 14 bases left in between. The CDR3 sequence: CASSDQGFGYEQYF. The CDR3 DNA reads TGCGCCAGCAGCGACCAGGGATTCGGCTACGAGCAGTACTTC.

CDR3 nucleotide sequence: TGTGCCAGCAGCTTCCTGGGCACTGAAGCTTTCTTT. Amino acids: CASSFLGTEAFF. The genes are TRBV7-2 and TRBJ1-1; D is unresolved. The CDR3 is made up of 12 amino acids. The germline CDR1 and CDR2 sequences are SGHTA and FQGNSA. The V and J ends lost 3 bases and 4 bases respectively, with 6 bases between them.

The chain uses TRBV5-5 and TRBJ2-3, with unresolved D. CDR1 is SGHKS, CDR2 YYEKEE, per germline (reference sequence). This CDR3 is built from 13 residues. V dropped 0 bases and J dropped 4 bases, with 6 bases sitting between them. CDR3 sequence: CASSLGPPDTQYF. The DNA for the CDR3 is TGTGCCAGCAGCTTGGGGCCCCCAGATACGCAGTATTTT.